The 9 T cell receptor beta chains presented below share a single source sample, sequenced in a study of cytomegalovirus exposure and HLA in healthy donors. The PCR ran on 60 Vbeta and 13 Jbeta primers. Method: immunoSEQ multiplex PCR; TCRdb's copy keeps in-frame clones and lacks some. This sample's table has about 200,000 clones. The specimen sequenced was PBMCs. These receptors all stem from a woman aged 30 to 39 in good health and CMV-seropositive.

CDR3 coding DNA: TGCGCCAGCAGCTCCGGGACAGGGTATGAAAAACTGTTTTTT. It is translated as CASSSGTGYEKLFF. The chain uses TRBV5-1 and TRBJ1-4; 9 bases align to TRBD1. J gave up 6 bases and V 3 bases, and 3 bases lay outside the gene matches. The CDR3 has 14 amino acids. Germline CDR1 and CDR2: SGHRS and YFSETQ.

V is TRBV2 and J is TRBJ2-3, with TRBD2 matching 10 bases. The CDR3 loop spans 14 amino acids. Germline CDR1 and CDR2: SNHLY and FYNNEI. Trimming removed 10 bases from V and 5 bases from J; junction bases left unmatched: 9. Here the CDR3 DNA reads TGTGCCATCGAAGGGAGCGGGAGGGGAGATACGCAGTATTTT. Protein: CAIEGSGRGDTQYF. Variable domain in full (rest from reference TRBV2 and TRBJ2-3): EPEVTQTPSHQVTQMGQEVILRCVPISNHLYFYWYRQILGQKVEFLVSFYNNEISEKSEIFDDQFSVERPDGSNFTLKIRSTKLEDSAMYFCAIEGSGRGDTQYFGPGTRLTVL.

Comments on this clone: Other DNA sequences in this specimen translate into the identical CDR3. DNA for the CDR3: TGCAGTGCTAGTTCATACGAGCAGTACTTC. Translation gives CSASSYEQYF. V usage is TRBV20-1 and J usage is TRBJ2-7; no clear D. Between the trimmed V and J ends, which lost 3 bases and 4 bases, there was a span of 4 bases. This CDR3 comprises 10 residues. Germline loops: CDR1 DFQATT, CDR2 SNEGSKA (reference sequence).

The rearrangement links TRBV5-4 to TRBJ1-5; 8 nucleotides line up with TRBD1. V shed 4 bases, J shed 4 bases, and the junction held 4 bases outside the gene matches. Germline-derived CDR1 and CDR2 are SGHNT and YYREEE (reference sequence). CDR3 length: 14 amino acids. The CDR3 here is CASSLGTGNQPQHF. The DNA of the CDR3 is TGTGCCAGCAGCCTGGGGACAGGTAATCAGCCCCAGCATTTT.

The J gene is TRBJ2-7, the V gene TRBV9, with 15 positions matching TRBD2. J was trimmed by 4 bases and V by 2 bases; bases with no gene match: 4. CDR3 length equals 16 residues. Germline V lookup: CDR1 SGDLS, CDR2 YYNGEE. The chain's CDR3 is CASSVGLAGGLYEQYF. The CDR3 DNA is TGTGCCAGCAGCGTGGGACTAGCGGGAGGTTTGTACGAGCAGTACTTC.

On this clone itself: A junction end diverges from the germline sequence, so it may reflect a read error. Distinct nucleotide sequences in the sample also encode this CDR3. The V and J genes are TRBV10-3 and TRBJ1-4; D is uncertain. The germline V gene has CDR1 ENHRY and CDR2 SYGVKD. The CDR3 contains 14 residues. This chain's CDR3 is CAISESREDEKLFF. In DNA, the CDR3 is TGTGCCATCAGTGAGTCGAGGGAGGATGAAAAACTGTTCTTT.

Concerning this clone itself: Since no conserved phenylalanine or tryptophan closes the CDR3, a read error is the likely cause. This sequence joins TRBV28 and TRBJ1-4; TRBD1 matches 9 bases. This CDR3 has 12 amino acids. Germline lookup yields CDR1 MDHEN and CDR2 SYDVKM. Unmatched junction bases numbered 1, after V lost 8 bases and J lost 6 bases. CDR3 protein: CASGTGYEKLFS. The DNA for the CDR3 is TGTGCCAGCGGGACAGGGTATGAAAAACTGTTTTCT.

This chain joins TRBV28 and TRBJ1-2; tentative D call: TRBD1 (5 bases). Trimming stripped 5 bases from V and 5 bases from J, with 15 bases between. The CDR3 is 14 amino acids. Germline loops: CDR1 MDHEN, CDR2 SYDVKM. Here the CDR3 reads CASSRRVTPYGYTF. The CDR3 DNA sequence: TGTGCCAGCAGTCGCAGGGTCACCCCTTATGGCTACACCTTC.

The chain uses TRBV4-1 and TRBJ2-7; no firm D call. CDR1 MGHRA and CDR2 YSYEKL come from the germline V gene. The CDR3 extends over 13 amino acids. Between the trimmed V and J ends, which lost 0 bases and 3 bases, there was a span of 6 bases. The CDR3, as DNA: TGCGCCAGCAGCCAAGATTGGCTCTACGAGCAGTACTTC. Protein: CASSQDWLYEQYF.